The following is a T cell receptor beta chain sequence with its context. Antigen specificity is unknown. This entry is derived from a study of cytomegalovirus exposure and HLA in healthy donors. General study results and limits: What was likely a sequencing artifact was a cluster of highly shared sequence variants. There were a few CMV-associated chains whose specificity for CMV antigens was confirmed in vitro. Per a later analysis, roughly 17,000 TCR beta sequences showed association with HLA alleles at 0.05 false discovery rate.

V shed 5 bases and J shed 2 bases, with 13 bases lying between them. CDR1 and CDR2 from the germline V gene are MNHEY and SVGAGI. This CDR3 is built from 14 residues. Primers for the PCR totalled 60 Vbeta and 13 Jbeta. Produced via immunoSEQ multiplex PCR; TCRdb's table is partial and in-frame only. The data show 200,000 to 250,000 clones, around 85% seen once. The study did not record CMV serostatus for this donor. V usage is TRBV6-5 and J usage is TRBJ2-7, with D possibly TRBD2 on 6 matching bases. Sample: PBMCs. The sequence came from a human donor in good health. The CDR3 is CASSRDSSTYEQYF. The CDR3 bases are TGTGCCAGCAGTCGGGACTCGTCCACCTACGAGCAGTACTTC.